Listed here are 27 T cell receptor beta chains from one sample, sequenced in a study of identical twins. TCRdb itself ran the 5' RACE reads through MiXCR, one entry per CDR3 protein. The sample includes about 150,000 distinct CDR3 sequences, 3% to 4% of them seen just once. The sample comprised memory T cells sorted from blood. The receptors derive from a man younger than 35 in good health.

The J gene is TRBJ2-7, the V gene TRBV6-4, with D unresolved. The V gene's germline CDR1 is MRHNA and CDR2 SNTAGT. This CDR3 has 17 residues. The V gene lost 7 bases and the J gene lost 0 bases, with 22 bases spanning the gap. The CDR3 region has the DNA TGTGCCAGCATGTACGGGCGTGACCACCGCAGCTCCTACGAGCAGTACGTC. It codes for CASMYGRDHRSSYEQYV.

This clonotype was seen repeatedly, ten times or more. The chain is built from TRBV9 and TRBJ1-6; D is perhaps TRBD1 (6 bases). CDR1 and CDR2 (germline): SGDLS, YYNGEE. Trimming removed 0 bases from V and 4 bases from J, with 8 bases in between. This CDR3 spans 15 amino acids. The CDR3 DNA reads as TGTGCCAGCAGCGTAGACAGGGCGTATAATTCACCCCTCCACTTT. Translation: CASSVDRAYNSPLHF. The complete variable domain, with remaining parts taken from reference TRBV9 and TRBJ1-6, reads DSGVTQTPKHLITATGQRVTLRCSPRSGDLSVYWYQQSLDQGLQFLIQYYNGEERAKGNILERFSAQQFPDLHSELNLSSLELGDSALYFCASSVDRAYNSPLHFGNGTRLTVT.

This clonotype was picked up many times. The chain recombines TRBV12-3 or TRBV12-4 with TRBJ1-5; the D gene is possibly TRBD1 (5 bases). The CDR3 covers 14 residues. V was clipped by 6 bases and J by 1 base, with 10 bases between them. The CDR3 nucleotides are TGTGCCAGCAGCCGGGGGGACAGCAATCAGCCCCAGCATTTT. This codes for CASSRGDSNQPQHF.

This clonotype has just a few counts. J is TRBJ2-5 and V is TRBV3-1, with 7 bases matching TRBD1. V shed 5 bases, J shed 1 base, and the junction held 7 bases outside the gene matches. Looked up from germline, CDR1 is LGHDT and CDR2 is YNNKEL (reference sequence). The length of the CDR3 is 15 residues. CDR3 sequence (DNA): TGTGCCAGCAGCTACCGAGGACAGGTCCAAGAGACCCAGTACTTC. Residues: CASSYRGQVQETQYF.

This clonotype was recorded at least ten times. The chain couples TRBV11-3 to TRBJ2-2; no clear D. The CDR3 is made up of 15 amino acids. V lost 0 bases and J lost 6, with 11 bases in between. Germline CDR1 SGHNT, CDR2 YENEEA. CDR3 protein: CASSLDHGGAGELFF. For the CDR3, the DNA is TGTGCCAGCAGCTTAGATCATGGTGGAGCCGGGGAGCTGTTTTTT.

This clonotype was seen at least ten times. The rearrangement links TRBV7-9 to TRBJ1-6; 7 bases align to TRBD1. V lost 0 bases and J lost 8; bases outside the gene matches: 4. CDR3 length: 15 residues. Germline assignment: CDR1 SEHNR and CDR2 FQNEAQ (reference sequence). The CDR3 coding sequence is TGTGCCAGCAGCTTAGCGCGGCAGGGGGATTCACCCCTCCACTTT. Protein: CASSLARQGDSPLHF.

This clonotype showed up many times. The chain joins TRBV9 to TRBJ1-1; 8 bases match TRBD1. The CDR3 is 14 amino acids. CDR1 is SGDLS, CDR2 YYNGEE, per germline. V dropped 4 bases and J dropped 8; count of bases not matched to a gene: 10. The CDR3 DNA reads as TGTGCCAGCAGCCTAAGACCAGACAGGGGAGAAGCTTTCTTT. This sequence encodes CASSLRPDRGEAFF. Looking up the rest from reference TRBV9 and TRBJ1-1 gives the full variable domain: DSGVTQTPKHLITATGQRVTLRCSPRSGDLSVYWYQQSLDQGLQFLIQYYNGEERAKGNILERFSAQQFPDLHSELNLSSLELGDSALYFCASSLRPDRGEAFFGQGTRLTVV.

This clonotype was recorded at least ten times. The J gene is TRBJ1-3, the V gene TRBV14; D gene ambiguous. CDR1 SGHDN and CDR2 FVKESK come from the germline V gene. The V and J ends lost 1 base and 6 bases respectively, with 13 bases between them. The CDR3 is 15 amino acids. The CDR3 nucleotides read TGTGCCAGCAGCCAAGCCTCAGGTTTTTCAAACACCATATATTTT. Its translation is CASSQASGFSNTIYF.

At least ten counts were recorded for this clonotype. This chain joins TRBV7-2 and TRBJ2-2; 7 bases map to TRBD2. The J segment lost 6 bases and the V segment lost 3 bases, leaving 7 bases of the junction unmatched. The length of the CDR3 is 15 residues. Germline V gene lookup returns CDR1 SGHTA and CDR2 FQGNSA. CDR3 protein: CASSLTRDYPGELFF. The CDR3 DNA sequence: TGTGCCAGCAGCTTGACCCGGGACTACCCCGGGGAGCTGTTTTTT.

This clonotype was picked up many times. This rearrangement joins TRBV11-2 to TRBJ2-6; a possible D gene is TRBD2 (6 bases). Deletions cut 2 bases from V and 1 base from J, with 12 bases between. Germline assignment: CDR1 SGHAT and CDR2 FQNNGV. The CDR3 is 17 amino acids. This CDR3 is CASSLKVGTSGANVLTF. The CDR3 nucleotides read TGTGCCAGCAGCTTAAAGGTTGGGACTTCTGGGGCCAACGTCCTGACTTTC.

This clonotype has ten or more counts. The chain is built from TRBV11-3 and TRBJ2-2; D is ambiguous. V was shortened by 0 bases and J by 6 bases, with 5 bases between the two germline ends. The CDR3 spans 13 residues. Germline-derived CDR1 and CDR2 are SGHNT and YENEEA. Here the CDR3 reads CASSLDVAGELFF. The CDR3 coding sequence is TGTGCCAGCAGCTTAGATGTGGCCGGGGAGCTGTTTTTT.

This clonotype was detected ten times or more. The CDR3: CATSDRTGSVETQYF. CDR3 bases: TGTGCCACCAGTGATCGGACAGGCTCGGTCGAGACCCAGTACTTC. The genes are TRBV24-1 and TRBJ2-5, with 7 bases identical to TRBD1. This CDR3 has 15 residues. Germline assignment: CDR1 KGHDR and CDR2 SFDVKD. V lost 3 bases, J lost 5 bases, and 8 bases stayed unmatched.

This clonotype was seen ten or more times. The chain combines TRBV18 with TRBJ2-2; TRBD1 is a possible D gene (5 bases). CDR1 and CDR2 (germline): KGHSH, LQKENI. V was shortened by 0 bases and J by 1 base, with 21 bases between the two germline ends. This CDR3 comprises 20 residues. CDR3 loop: CASSPPQVPGRTQNTGELFF. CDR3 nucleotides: TGTGCCAGCTCACCACCGCAGGTTCCAGGGCGGACCCAGAACACCGGGGAGCTGTTTTTT.

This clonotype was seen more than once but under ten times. The CDR3: CASSPTLNQPQHF. CDR3 nucleotides: TGTGCCAGCAGCCCCACCCTAAATCAGCCCCAGCATTTT. This chain uses TRBV27 with TRBJ1-5; D remains ambiguous. Germline V gene sequence: CDR1 MNHEY, CDR2 SMNVEV (reference sequence). This CDR3 is built from 13 residues. Trimming took off 6 bases at V and 4 bases at J, with 10 bases between the two ends.

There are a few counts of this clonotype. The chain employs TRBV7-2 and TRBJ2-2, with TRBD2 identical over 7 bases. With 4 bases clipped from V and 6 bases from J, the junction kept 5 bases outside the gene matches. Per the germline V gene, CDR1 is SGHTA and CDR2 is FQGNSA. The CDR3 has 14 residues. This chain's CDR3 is CASSSAGRAGELFF. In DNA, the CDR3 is TGTGCCAGCAGCTCAGCGGGAAGGGCCGGGGAGCTGTTTTTT. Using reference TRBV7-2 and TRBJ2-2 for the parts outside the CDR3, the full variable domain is GAGVSQSPSNKVTEKGKDVELRCDPISGHTALYWYRQSLGQGLEFLIYFQGNSAPDKSGLPSDRFSAERTGGSVSTLTIQRTQQEDSAVYLCASSSAGRAGELFFGEGSRLTVL.

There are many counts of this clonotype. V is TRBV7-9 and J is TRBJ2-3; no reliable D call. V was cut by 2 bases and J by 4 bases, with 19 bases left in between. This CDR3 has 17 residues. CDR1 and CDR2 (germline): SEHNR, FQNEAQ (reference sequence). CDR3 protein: CASSLFLSARSADTQYF. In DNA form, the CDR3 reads TGTGCCAGCAGCTTATTCCTCTCTGCCCGGAGCGCAGATACGCAGTATTTT.

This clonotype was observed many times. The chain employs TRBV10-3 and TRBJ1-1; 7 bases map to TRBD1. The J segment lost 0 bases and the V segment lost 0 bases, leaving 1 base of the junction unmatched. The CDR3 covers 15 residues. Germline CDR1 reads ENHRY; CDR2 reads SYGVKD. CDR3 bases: TGTGCCATCAGTGAGTCGGGACAGATGAACACTGAAGCTTTCTTT. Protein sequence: CAISESGQMNTEAFF.

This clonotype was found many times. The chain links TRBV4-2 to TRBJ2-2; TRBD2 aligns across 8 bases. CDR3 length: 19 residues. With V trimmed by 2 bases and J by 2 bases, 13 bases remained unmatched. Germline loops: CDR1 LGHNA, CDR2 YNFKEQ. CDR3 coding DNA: TGTGCCAGCAGCCAAATGGGGGTTGTACTAGCGGATAACACCGGGGAGCTGTTTTTT. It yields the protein CASSQMGVVLADNTGELFF.

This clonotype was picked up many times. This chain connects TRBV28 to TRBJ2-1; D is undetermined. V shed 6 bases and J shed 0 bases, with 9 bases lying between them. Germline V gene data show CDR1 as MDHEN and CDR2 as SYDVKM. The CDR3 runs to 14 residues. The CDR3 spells CASRTPGSYNEQFF. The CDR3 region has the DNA TGTGCCAGCAGGACCCCCGGCTCCTACAATGAGCAGTTCTTC.

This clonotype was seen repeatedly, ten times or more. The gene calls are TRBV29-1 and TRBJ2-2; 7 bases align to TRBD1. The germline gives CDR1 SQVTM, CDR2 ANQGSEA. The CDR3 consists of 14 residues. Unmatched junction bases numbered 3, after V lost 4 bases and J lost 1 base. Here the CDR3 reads CSVGRTGNTGELFF. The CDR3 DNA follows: TGCAGCGTTGGAAGGACAGGGAACACCGGGGAGCTGTTTTTT.

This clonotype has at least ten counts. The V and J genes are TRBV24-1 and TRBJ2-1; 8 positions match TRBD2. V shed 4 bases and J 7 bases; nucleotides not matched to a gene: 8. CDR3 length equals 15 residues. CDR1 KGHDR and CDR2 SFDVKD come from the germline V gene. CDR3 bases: TGTGCCACCAGTGAGCCCGGGGGGGCGCGAAATGAGCAGTTCTTC. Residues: CATSEPGGARNEQFF.

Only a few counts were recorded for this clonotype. The CDR3 spells CASSPTRQGKGYTF. CDR3 nucleotide sequence: TGTGCCAGCAGCCCCACTCGACAGGGGAAAGGCTACACCTTC. This chain uses TRBV7-2 with TRBJ1-2, with TRBD1 identical over 8 bases. CDR3 length equals 14 residues. V was pared by 5 bases and J by 8 bases, with 10 bases of the junction left unmatched. The germline V gene has CDR1 SGHTA and CDR2 FQGNSA.

As DNA, the CDR3 is TGTGCCAGCAGGCCGGGACTACACTCCTACGAGCAGTACGTC. Its protein product is CASRPGLHSYEQYV. The rearrangement links TRBV6-1 to TRBJ2-7, with 7 bases lining up with TRBD2. The germline V gene has CDR1 MNHNS and CDR2 SASEGT. Losses at the gene ends were 6 bases for V and 0 bases for J; bases not matched to a gene: 5. The CDR3 length is 14 residues.

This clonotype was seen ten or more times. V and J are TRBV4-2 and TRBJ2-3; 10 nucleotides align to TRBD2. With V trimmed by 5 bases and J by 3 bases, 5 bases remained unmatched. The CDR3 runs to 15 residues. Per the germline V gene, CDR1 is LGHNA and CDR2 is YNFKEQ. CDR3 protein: CASSSLTSGTDTQYF. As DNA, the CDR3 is TGTGCCAGCAGCTCGCTGACTAGCGGGACAGATACGCAGTATTTT.

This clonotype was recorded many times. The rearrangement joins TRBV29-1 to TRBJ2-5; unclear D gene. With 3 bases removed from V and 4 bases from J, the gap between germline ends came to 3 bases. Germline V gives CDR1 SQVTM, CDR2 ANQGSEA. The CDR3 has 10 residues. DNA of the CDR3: TGCAGCGTTGAGGTAGAGACCCAGTACTTC. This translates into CSVEVETQYF.

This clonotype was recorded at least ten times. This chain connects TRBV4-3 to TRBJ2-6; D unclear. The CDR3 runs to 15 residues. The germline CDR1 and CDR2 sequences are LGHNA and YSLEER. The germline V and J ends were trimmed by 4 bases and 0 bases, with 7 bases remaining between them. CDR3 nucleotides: TGCGCCAGCAGCCTGGACGCCTCTGGGGCCAACGTCCTGACTTTC. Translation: CASSLDASGANVLTF.

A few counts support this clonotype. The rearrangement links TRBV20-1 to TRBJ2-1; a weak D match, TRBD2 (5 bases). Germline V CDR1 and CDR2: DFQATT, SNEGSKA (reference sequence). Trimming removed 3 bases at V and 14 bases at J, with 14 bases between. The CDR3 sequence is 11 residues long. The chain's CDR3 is CSASLSELEFF. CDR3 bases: TGCAGTGCTAGTTTATCTGAACTAGAGTTCTTC.